This T cell receptor (beta chain) was retrieved from a study of CD8 T cells in ankylosing spondylitis. Findings of the study overall: Roughly eight highly homologous variants made up a TCR beta motif that seemed to typify ankylosing spondylitis blood. Clones linked to the disease showed a CD8+ phenotype. They occurred at relatively low frequencies in peripheral blood. Past studies reported some motif variants in reactive arthritis synovial fluid and blood.

In regard to this clonotype: Its antigen is still unknown.

CDR1 and CDR2 from the germline V gene are MNHNS and SASEGT. V trimming: 7 bases; J trimming: 1 base; junction bases outside the gene matches: 10. The CDR3 loop spans 15 amino acids. The authors made TCR beta libraries by quantitative 5'-RACE with molecular barcodes. TCRdb passed the 5' RACE reads through MiXCR, listing each CDR3 protein once. The sample yields around 770,000 distinct CDR3 sequences, around 20% seen once. The rearrangement uses TRBV6-1 and TRBJ2-7; 7 bases align to TRBD2. Sequenced sample: blood, either unsorted or a sorted T cell fraction (not recorded which). This receptor was taken from a male donor with ankylosing spondylitis. CDR3 sequence (DNA): TGTGCCAGCACCAACGGTGGACTAGGGTCCTACGAGCAGTACTTC. It is translated as CASTNGGLGSYEQYF.